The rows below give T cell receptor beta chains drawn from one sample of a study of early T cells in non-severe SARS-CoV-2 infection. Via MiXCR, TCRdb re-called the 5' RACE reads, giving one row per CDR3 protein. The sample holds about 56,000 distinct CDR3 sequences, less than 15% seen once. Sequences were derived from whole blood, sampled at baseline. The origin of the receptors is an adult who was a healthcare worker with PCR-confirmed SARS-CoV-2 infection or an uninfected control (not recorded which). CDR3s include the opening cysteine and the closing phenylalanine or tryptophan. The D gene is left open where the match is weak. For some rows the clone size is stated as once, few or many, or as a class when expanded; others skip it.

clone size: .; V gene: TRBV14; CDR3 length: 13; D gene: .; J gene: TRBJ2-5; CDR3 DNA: TGTGCCAGCAGCCCCCAATTGGAAGAGACCCAGTACTTC; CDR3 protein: CASSPQLEETQYF
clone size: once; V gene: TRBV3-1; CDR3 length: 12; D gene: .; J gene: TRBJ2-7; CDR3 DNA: TGTGCCAGCAGCCAGGGGTTGTACGAGCAGTACTTC; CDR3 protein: CASSQGLYEQYF
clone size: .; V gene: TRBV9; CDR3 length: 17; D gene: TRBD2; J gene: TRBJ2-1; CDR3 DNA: TGTGCCAGCAGCGTAGCTACGGGGGGGCTAGCGGACAATGAGCAGTTCTTC; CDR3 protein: CASSVATGGLADNEQFF
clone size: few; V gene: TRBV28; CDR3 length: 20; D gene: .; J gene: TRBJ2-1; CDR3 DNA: TGTGCCAGCGAAGGACCCCCAGGACGTTCGGCAGGGAGCTCCTACAATGAGCAGTTCTTC; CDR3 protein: CASEGPPGRSAGSSYNEQFF
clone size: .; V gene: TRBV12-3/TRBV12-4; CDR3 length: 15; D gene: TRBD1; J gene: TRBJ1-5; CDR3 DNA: TGTGCCAGCAGTCACAGGGGGTATGGCAATCAGCCCCAGCATTTT; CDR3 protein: CASSHRGYGNQPQHF
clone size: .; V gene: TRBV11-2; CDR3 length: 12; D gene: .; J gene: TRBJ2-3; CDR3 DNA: TGTGCCAGCAGCCCACAGGGAAATACGCAGTATTTT; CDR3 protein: CASSPQGNTQYF
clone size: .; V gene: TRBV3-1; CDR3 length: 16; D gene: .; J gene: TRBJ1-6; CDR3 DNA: TGTGCCAGCAGCGTCAGGGGAACGTCCTATAATTCACCCCTCCACTTT; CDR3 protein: CASSVRGTSYNSPLHF
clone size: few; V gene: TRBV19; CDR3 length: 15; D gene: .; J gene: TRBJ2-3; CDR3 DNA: TGTGCCAGTAGTATGTGGCAGTCTAGCACAGATACGCAGTATTTT; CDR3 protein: CASSMWQSSTDTQYF
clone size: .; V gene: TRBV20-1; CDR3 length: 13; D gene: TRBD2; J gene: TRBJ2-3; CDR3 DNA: TGCAGTGCTGGGTCTAGCGGGGTAGATACGCAGTATTTT; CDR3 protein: CSAGSSGVDTQYF
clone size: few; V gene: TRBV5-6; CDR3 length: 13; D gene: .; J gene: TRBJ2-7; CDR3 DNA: TGTGCCAGCAGCGTACGGATCTCCTACGAGCAGTACTTC; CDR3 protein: CASSVRISYEQYF
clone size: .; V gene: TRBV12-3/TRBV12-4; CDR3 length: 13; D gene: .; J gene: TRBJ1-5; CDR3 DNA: TGTGCCAGCAGTCCGTCAGAAGGTCAGCCCCAGCATTTT; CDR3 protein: CASSPSEGQPQHF
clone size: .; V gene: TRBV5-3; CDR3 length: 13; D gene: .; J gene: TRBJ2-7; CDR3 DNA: TGTGCCAGAAGCACGGCGGGAACCTACGAGCAGTACTTC; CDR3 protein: CARSTAGTYEQYF
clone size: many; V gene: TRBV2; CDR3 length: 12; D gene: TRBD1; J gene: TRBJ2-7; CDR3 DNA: TGTGCCAGCAGGGACAGGGGCCTAGAGCAGTACTTC; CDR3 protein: CASRDRGLEQYF
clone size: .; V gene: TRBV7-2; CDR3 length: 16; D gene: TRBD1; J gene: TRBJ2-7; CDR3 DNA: TGTGCCAGCAGACCAACAGGGGCGACGTTCGCCTACGAGCAGTACTTC; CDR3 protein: CASRPTGATFAYEQYF
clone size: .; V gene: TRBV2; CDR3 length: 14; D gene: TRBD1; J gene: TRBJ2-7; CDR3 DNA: TGTGCCAGCAGTGAGACAGGGGCGGGTTACGAGCAGTACTTC; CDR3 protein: CASSETGAGYEQYF
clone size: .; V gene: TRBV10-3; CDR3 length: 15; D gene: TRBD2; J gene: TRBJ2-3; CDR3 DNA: TGTGCCATCAGTTCTACTAGCGGTAGCACAGATACGCAGTATTTT; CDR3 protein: CAISSTSGSTDTQYF
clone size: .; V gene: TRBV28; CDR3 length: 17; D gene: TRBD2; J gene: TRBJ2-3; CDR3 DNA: TGTGCCAGCAGTCTAACAGCGGGGTATAGCGGCACAGATACGCAGTATTTT; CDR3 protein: CASSLTAGYSGTDTQYF
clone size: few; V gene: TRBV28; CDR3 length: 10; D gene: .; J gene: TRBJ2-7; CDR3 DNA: TGTGCCACGTCCGGCGGGGAGCAGTACTTC; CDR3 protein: CATSGGEQYF
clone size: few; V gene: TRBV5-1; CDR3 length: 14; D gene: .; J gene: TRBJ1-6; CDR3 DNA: TGCGCCAGCAGCGAGGGAACGGGCAATTCACCCCTCCACTTT; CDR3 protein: CASSEGTGNSPLHF
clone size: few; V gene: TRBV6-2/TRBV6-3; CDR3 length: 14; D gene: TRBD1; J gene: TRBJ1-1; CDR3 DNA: TGTGCCAGCAGAAGGGGGCTCGGGGGGACTGAAGCTTTCTTT; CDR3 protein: CASRRGLGGTEAFF
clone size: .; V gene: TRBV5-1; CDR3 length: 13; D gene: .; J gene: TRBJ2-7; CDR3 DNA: TGCGCCAGCAAAGAAGGGCATGGCTACGAGCAGTACTTC; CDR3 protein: CASKEGHGYEQYF
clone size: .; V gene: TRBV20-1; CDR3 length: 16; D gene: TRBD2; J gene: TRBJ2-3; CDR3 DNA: TGCAGTGCTAGTCCCCTAGCGGGAGCGGGATTGGATACGCAGTATTTT; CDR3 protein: CSASPLAGAGLDTQYF
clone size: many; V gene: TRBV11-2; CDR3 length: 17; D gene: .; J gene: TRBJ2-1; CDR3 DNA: TGTGCCAGCAGTTCAGGGGTCAGGGAGTTCGGCTACAATGAGCAGTTCTTC; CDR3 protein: CASSSGVREFGYNEQFF